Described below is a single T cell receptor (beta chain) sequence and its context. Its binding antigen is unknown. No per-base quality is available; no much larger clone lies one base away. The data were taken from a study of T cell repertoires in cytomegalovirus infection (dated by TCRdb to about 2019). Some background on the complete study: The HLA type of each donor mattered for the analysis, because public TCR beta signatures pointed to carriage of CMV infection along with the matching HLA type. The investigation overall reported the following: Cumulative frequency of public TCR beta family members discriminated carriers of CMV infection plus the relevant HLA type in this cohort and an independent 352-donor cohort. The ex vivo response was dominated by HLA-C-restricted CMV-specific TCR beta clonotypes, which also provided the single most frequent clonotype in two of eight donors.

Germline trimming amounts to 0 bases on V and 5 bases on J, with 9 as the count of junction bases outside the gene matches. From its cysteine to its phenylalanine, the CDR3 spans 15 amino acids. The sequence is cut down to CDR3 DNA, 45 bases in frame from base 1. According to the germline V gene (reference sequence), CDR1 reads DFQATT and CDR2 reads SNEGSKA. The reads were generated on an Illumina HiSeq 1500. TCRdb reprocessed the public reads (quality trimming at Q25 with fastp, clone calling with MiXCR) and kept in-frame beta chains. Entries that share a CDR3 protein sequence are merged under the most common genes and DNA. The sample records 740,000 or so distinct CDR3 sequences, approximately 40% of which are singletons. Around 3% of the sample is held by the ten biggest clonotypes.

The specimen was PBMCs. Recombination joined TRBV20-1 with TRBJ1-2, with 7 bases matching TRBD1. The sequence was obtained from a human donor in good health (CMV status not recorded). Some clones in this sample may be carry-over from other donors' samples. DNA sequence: TGCAGTGCTAGAGATCCTTCCGGGACAGTGTATGGCTACACCTTC. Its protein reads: CSARDPSGTVYGYTF.